This T cell receptor beta chain emerged from a study of metastatic and nonmetastatic thyroid tumors. Study as a whole: Repertoire comparisons spanned blood and tumor or nodule tissue from malignant and benign thyroid patients.

Using MiXCR, TCRdb reanalyzed the PCR reads. The table includes about 69,000 clones, 12% to 15% detected once. Among the patients, none had received any treatment before thyroid surgery. The CDR3 is made up of 15 amino acids. Germline V gene data show CDR1 as MRHNA and CDR2 as SNTAGT. The source of this sequence is a male donor with papillary thyroid cancer or a benign thyroid nodule (not recorded which). Some clones in this sample may be carry-over from other donors' samples. The chain has TRBV6-4 and TRBJ1-5; 12 bases are a match to TRBD1. The sample taken for sequencing was blood. The CDR3 spells CVISEGQGAGQPQHF. The CDR3, as DNA: TGTGTCATCAGTGAGGGACAGGGGGCAGGGCAGCCCCAGCATTTT.